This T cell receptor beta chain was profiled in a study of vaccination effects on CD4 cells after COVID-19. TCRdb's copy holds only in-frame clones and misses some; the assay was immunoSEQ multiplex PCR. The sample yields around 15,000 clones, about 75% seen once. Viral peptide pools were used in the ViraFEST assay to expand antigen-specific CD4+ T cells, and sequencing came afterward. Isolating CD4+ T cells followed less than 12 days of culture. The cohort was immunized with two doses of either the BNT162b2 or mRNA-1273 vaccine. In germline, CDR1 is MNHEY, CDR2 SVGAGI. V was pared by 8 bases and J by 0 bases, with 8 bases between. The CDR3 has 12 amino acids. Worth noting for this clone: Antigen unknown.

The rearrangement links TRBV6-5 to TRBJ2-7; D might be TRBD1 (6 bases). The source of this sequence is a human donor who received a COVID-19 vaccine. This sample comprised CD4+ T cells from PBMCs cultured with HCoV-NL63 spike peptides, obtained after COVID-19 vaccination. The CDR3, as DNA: TGTGCCAGCGGGGGCTCCTCCTACGAGCAGTACTTC. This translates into CASGGSSYEQYF.